This T cell receptor beta chain was captured in a study of cytomegalovirus exposure and HLA in healthy donors. Findings of the study overall: TCR sequences were mostly rare, though some public TCRs occurred in many donors.

The V gene lost 5 bases and the J gene lost 4 bases, with 12 bases spanning the gap. The germline V gene encodes CDR1 MNHEY and CDR2 SMNVEV (reference sequence). The CDR3 extends over 14 amino acids. Profiling relied on immunoSEQ multiplex PCR, and the TCRdb table lists in-frame clones only, not all of them. This sample has around 300,000 clones, with around 85% found just once. This clone was recorded once. Its target is not known. Donors came from a validation cohort of approximately 110 subjects, distinct from the first 666-subject cohort. The chain employs TRBV27 and TRBJ1-3, with D unclear. This clonotype was sampled from a woman between 18 and 29 years old in good health and CMV-seronegative. Specimen: PBMCs. The CDR3 nucleotides are TGTGCCAGCAGTCCCCGCAACTCCGGAAACACCATATATTTT. Translated: CASSPRNSGNTIYF.